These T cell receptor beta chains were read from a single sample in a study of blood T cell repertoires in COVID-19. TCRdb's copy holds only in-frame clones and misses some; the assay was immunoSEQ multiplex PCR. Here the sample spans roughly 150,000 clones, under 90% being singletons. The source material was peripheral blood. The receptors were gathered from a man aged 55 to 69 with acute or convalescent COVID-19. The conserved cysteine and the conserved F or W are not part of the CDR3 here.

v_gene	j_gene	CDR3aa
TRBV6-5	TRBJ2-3	ASSRSGFTTDTQY
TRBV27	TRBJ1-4	ASSLSLAGSTEKLF
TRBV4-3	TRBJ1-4	ASSQDRRTNEKLF
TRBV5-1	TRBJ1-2	ASSRLGTGKDYGYT
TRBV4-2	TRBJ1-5	ASSQDPQGGNQPQH
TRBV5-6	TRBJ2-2	ASSWGLAGAGELF
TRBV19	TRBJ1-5	ASSTPRGGGGLNQPQH
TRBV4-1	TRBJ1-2	ASSQPWGENYGYT
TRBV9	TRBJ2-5	ASSVGSLGQETQY
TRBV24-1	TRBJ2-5	ATSDTTSGKETQY
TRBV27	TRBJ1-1	ASSLVPVGNTEAF
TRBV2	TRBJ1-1	ASSGRGSAF
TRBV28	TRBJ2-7	ASRPGKVPYEQY
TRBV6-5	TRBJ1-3	ASRGASTAGNTIY
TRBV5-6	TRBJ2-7	ASSDMAGHEQY
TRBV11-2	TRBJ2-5	ASSLDLETQY
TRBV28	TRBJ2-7	ASRTPRLRKSFTYEQY
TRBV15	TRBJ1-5	ATSRESGGAGQPQH
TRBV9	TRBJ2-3	ASGTSGNSDTQY
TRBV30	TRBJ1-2	AWSVSGRYGYT
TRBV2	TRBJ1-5	ASSGSQGQPQH
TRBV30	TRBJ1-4	AWSVKGGNEKLF
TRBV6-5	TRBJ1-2	ASSNRGRYGYT
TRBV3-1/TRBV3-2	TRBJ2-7	ASSLRPRDEQY
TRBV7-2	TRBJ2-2	ASSPTGPGTGELF
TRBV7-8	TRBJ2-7	ASRSRGLSHYSSYEQY
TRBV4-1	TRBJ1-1	ASSQGRLGLRNTEAF
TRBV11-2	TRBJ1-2	ASRKPGQGGGYT
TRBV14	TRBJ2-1	ASSQGGLLKGDEQF
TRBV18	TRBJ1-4	ASSPTWGMRGRSEKLF
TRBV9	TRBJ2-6	ASGTSGANVLT
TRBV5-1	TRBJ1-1	ASSLESQGASEAF
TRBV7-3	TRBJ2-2	ASSSGETSGRSVTGELF
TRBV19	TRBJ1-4	ASGYSGPTNEKLF
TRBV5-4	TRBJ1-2	ASSLASQALYGYT
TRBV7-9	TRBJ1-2	ASSLGGENYGYT
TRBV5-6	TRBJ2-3	ASSWRQGHTDTQY
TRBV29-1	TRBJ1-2	SVGQGPNYGYT
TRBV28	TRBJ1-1	ASSPLGSQYVAF
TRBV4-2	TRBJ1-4	ASSQDRGTIGEKLF
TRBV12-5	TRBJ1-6	ASGFFSGQHNSPLH
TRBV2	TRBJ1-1	ASRTGTGNTEAF
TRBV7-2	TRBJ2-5	ASSKSGKGETQY
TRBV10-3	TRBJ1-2	ATATGTGKGYT
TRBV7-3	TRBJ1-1	ASSSRGANTEAF